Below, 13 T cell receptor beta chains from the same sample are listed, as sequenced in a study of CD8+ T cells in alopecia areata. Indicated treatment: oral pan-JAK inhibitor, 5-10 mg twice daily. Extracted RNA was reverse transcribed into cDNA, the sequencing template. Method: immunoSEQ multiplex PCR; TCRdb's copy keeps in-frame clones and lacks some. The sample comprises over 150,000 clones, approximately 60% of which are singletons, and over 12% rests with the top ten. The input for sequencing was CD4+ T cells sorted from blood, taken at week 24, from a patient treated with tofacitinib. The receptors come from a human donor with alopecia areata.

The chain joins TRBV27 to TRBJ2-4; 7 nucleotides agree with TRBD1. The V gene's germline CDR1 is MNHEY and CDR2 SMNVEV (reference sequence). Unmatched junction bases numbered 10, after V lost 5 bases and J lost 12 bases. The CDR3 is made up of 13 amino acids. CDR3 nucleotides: TGTGCCAGCAGTCCTCGGGACAGAGGAACTCAGTACTTC. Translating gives CASSPRDRGTQYF.

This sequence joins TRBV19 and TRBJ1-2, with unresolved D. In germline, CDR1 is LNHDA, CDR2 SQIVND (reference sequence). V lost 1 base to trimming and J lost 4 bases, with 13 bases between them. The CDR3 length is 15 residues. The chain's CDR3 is CASSIGGSQVYGYTF. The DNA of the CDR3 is TGTGCCAGTAGTATAGGAGGGTCCCAGGTCTATGGCTACACCTTC.

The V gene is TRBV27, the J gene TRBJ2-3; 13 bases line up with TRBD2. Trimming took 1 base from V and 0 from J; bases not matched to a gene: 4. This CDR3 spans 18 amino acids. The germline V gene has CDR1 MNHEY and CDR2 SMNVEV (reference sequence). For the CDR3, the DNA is TGTGCCAGCAGTTTATGGACTAGCGGGGGATTAAGCACAGATACGCAGTATTTT. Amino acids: CASSLWTSGGLSTDTQYF.

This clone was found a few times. CDR3 residues: CASSREGSNSGNTIYF. CDR3 nucleotide sequence: TGTGCCAGCAGTCGGGAGGGCAGCAACTCTGGAAACACCATATATTTT. The chain uses TRBV9 and TRBJ1-3; D is uncertain. The CDR3 totals 16 residues. Germline CDR1 and CDR2: SGDLS and YYNGEE. The V end lost 5 bases, the J end lost 0 bases, and 15 bases lay between the germline ends.

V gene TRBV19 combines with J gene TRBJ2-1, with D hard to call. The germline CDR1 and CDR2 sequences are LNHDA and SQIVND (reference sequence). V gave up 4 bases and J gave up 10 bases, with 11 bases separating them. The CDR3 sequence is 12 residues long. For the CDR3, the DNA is TGTGCCAGTAGTAGCCTCACCGTCGAGCAGTTCTTC. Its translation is CASSSLTVEQFF.

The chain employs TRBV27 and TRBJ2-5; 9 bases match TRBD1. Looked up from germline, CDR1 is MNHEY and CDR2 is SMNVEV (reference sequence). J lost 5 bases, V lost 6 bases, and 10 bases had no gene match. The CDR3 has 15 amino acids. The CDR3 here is CASSYRGRTGETQYF. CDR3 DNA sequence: TGTGCCAGCAGCTACAGGGGGCGCACGGGTGAGACCCAGTACTTC.

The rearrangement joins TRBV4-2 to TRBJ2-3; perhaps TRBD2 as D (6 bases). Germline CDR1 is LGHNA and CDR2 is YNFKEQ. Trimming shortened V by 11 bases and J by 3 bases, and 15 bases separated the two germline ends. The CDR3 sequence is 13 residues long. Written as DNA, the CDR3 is TGTGCCTGCGCTACGGGGGTTACAGATACGCAGTATTTT. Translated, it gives CACATGVTDTQYF.

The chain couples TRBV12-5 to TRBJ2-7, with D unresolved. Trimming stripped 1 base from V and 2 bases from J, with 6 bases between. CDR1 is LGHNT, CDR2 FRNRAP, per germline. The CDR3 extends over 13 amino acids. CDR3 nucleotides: TGTGCTAGTGGTTTGGCCGCGCCCTACGAGCAGTACTTC. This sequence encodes CASGLAAPYEQYF.

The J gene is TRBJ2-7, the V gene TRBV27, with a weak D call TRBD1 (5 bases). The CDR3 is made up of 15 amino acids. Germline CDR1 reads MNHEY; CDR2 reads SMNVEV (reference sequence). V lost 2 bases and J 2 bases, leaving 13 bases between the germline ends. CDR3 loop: CASSLMAGPTYEQYF. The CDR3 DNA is TGTGCCAGCAGTTTAATGGCAGGGCCCACCTACGAGCAGTACTTC.

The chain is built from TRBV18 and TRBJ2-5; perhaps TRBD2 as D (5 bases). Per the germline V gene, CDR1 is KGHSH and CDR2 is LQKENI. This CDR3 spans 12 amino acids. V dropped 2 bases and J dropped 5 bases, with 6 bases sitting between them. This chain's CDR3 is CASSPGSETQYF. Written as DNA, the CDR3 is TGTGCCAGCTCACCAGGGAGTGAGACCCAGTACTTC.

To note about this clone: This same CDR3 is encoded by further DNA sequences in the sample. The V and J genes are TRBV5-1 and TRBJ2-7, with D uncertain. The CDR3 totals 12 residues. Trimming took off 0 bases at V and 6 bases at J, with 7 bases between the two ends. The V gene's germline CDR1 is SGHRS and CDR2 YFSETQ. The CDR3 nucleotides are TGCGCCAGCAGCTTGGATCTAGGCGAGCAGTACTTC. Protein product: CASSLDLGEQYF.

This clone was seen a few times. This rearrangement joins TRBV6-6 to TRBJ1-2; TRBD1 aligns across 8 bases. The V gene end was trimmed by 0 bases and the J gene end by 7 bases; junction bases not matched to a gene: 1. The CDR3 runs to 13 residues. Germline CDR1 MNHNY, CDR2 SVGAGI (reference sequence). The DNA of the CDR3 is TGTGCCAGCAGTTACTCCAGGGGGCCTGGCTACACCTTC. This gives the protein CASSYSRGPGYTF.

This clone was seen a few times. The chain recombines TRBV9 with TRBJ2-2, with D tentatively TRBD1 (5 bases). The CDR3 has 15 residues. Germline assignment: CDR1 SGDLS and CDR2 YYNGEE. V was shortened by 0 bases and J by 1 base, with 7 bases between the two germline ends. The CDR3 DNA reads TGTGCCAGCAGCGTAGGTGACAGGAACACCGGGGAGCTGTTTTTT. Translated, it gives CASSVGDRNTGELFF. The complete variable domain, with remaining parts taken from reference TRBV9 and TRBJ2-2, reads DSGVTQTPKHLITATGQRVTLRCSPRSGDLSVYWYQQSLDQGLQFLIQYYNGEERAKGNILERFSAQQFPDLHSELNLSSLELGDSALYFCASSVGDRNTGELFFGEGSRLTVL.